Described below is a single T cell receptor beta chain sequence and its context. Antigen specificity is unknown. This CDR3 spans 14 amino acids. V dropped 6 bases and J dropped 7; count of bases not matched to a gene: 6. Germline CDR1 is MGHDK and CDR2 is SYGVNS. Produced via immunoSEQ multiplex PCR; TCRdb's table is partial and in-frame only. The table records about 76,000 clones, 94% of them present only once. Separate from the approximately 650-subject first cohort, the roughly 120-subject validation cohort was the one that the donors belonged to. These data originate in a study of cytomegalovirus exposure and HLA in healthy donors. Looking at the study overall: The use of the same platform for the 120 validation repertoires and the roughly 680 first-cohort repertoires was reported by a later analysis. Study-level results: A list of around 160 TCR beta chains associated with cytomegalovirus was given.

The rearrangement uses TRBV25-1 and TRBJ1-1, with 12 bases identical to TRBD1. The clonotype originates from a woman aged 18-29 years in good health and CMV-seronegative. The sequenced sample consisted of PBMCs. DNA for the CDR3: TGTGCCAGCAGAGGGACAGGGGGCCGGCATGAAGCTTTCTTT. It encodes CASRGTGGRHEAFF.